This T cell receptor beta chain comes out of a study of cytomegalovirus exposure and HLA in healthy donors. Whole-study findings and limits: Presence/absence analyses took donor sequencing depth as roughly uniform.

As for this clone: No antigen is known for it.

V shed 5 bases and J 8 bases; nucleotides not matched to a gene: 10. CDR3 length: 14 residues. CDR1 SGHTA and CDR2 FQGTGA come from the germline V gene. The PCR contained 60 Vbeta and 13 Jbeta primers. TCRdb's copy holds only in-frame clones and misses some; the assay was immunoSEQ multiplex PCR. The sample has some 110,000 clones, around 75% seen once; the top ten hold about 6.9%. The sequencing input was PBMCs. This clonotype originated in a man aged 30-40 years in good health and CMV-seropositive. The chain combines TRBV7-3 with TRBJ1-2; 8 bases line up with TRBD1. The CDR3 DNA sequence: TGTGCCAGCAGCCCCAGCAGGGGGCTAGGAGGCTACACCTTC. Its translation is CASSPSRGLGGYTF.